The sample holds a few counts of the clone carrying this T cell receptor (beta chain). Germline CDR1 and CDR2: SGDLS and YYNGEE. V was trimmed by 4 bases and J by 4 bases, leaving 9 bases between them. CDR3 length: 14 amino acids. This table comes from immunoSEQ multiplex PCR, and its TCRdb copy is limited to in-frame clones, with some not included. The table includes about 150,000 clones, around 82% detected once. These data come from a study of blood T cell repertoires in COVID-19. Study information: Sources were T cells, B-cell-depleted T cells, or PBMCs; the material itself was cDNA or gDNA.

V is TRBV9 and J is TRBJ2-6, with D hard to call. The sequencing sample was made of peripheral blood. This clonotype was obtained from a man in his sixties with acute or convalescent COVID-19. As DNA, the CDR3 is TGTGCCAGCAGCCCTGCCGAGGGGGCCAACGTCCTGACTTTC. Its translation is CASSPAEGANVLTF.